These 7 T cell receptor beta chains share one sample of origin, sequenced in a study of cytomegalovirus exposure and HLA in healthy donors. Clones were sequenced by immunoSEQ multiplex PCR, and TCRdb holds only the in-frame ones, with some missing. The sample includes about 240,000 clones, about 90% of them seen just once. Sequencing was carried out using PBMCs. The receptors derive from a woman aged 25 to 39 in good health and CMV-seropositive.

The sample holds one count of this clone. The chain employs TRBV2 and TRBJ1-1, with D maybe TRBD1 (5 bases). The CDR3 runs 13 residues. V lost 5 bases to trimming and J lost 1 base, with 8 bases between them. CDR1 and CDR2 from the germline V gene are SNHLY and FYNNEI. The CDR3 reads CASSSTGNTEAFF. The DNA of the CDR3 is TGTGCCAGCAGTTCTACAGGGAACACTGAAGCTTTCTTT.

The chain combines TRBV28 with TRBJ1-5; 12 bases map to TRBD1. CDR3 length equals 18 residues. Losses at the gene ends were 10 bases for V and 1 base for J; bases not matched to a gene: 14. Per germline, CDR1 MDHEN and CDR2 SYDVKM. As DNA, the CDR3 is TGTGCCACCGACCTCCGGGACAGGGGGCCGCGGAGCAATCAGCCCCAGCATTTT. This codes for CATDLRDRGPRSNQPQHF.

This clone has only one observation. In nucleotides, the CDR3 is TGCAGCGTTAAGTGGACAGGGAACACAGATACGCAGTATTTT. Amino acid sequence: CSVKWTGNTDTQYF. The V gene is TRBV29-1, the J gene TRBJ2-3, with 8 bases identical to TRBD1. The V gene end was trimmed by 5 bases and the J gene end by 2 bases; junction bases not matched to a gene: 6. Per germline, CDR1 SQVTM and CDR2 ANQGSEA. The CDR3 is made up of 14 amino acids.

The genes are TRBV21-1 and TRBJ2-7; the table's D gene call, TRBD1, was not cross checked with the DNA. TRBV21-1 constitutes a pseudogene. This CDR3 spans 14 amino acids. CDR3 residues: CASRKRDRAYEQYF. DNA of the CDR3: TGTGCCAGCAGGAAACGGGACAGAGCCTACGAGCAGTACTTC.

The V and J genes are TRBV19 and TRBJ1-4; 7 bases are a match to TRBD1. The length of the CDR3 is 21 residues. The V gene's germline CDR1 is LNHDA and CDR2 SQIVND (reference sequence). The V gene end was trimmed by 6 bases and the J gene end by 6 bases; junction bases not matched to a gene: 28. The CDR3 here is CASRVTIYTGATRATYEKLFF. The CDR3, as DNA: TGTGCCAGTAGAGTGACAATTTATACAGGGGCTACTCGGGCGACGTATGAAAAACTGTTTTTT.

The CDR3 nucleotides read TGCGCCAGCAGCCAAAAAATAGCGGGAGGGTACACCGGGGAGCTGTTTTTT. It translates to CASSQKIAGGYTGELFF. This chain joins TRBV5-1 and TRBJ2-2; 11 nucleotides agree with TRBD2. Germline CDR1 reads SGHRS; CDR2 reads YFSETQ. The V segment lost 4 bases and the J segment 3 bases; nucleotides outside the gene matches: 8. The CDR3 has 17 amino acids.

This sequence joins TRBV27 and TRBJ1-4, with 12 bases lining up with TRBD1. The V gene's germline CDR1 is MNHEY and CDR2 SMNVEV (reference sequence). This CDR3 comprises 16 residues. Germline trimming cut 6 bases from V and 1 base from J; bases unmatched to any gene: 3. The CDR3 reads CASSRDRGRTNEKLFF. The CDR3 DNA reads TGTGCCAGCAGCCGGGACAGGGGGCGAACTAATGAAAAACTGTTTTTT.